Shown below are 27 T cell receptor beta chains from a single sample sequenced in a study of blood T cell repertoires in COVID-19 (dated by TCRdb to 2018 to 2020). Receptor libraries were prepared by the immunoSEQ multiplex PCR assay. TCRdb retrieved this table from immuneACCESS and kept in-frame rearrangements only. Not all clones are present; in checked studies, unresolved V genes account for under half, and no reason is known for the remainder. Within this sample are some 290,000 clones, with nearly 90% of them counted one time only. Together, the top ten hold around 0.93% of the sample. The sequencing sample was made of peripheral blood. The origin of the receptors is a middle-aged woman with COVID-19, enrolled during active disease.

This clone was recorded a few times. Other nucleotide sequences from this sample produce the same CDR3. The chain uses TRBV28 and TRBJ1-1, with a weak D call TRBD1 (5 bases). Germline values: CDR1 MDHEN, CDR2 SYDVKM. V lost 6 bases and J lost 1, with 15 bases in between. The CDR3 consists of 15 residues. CDR3 in amino acids: CASSPPTGGNTEAFF. CDR3 bases: TGTGCCAGCAGCCCCCCCACAGGTGGGAACACTGAAGCTTTCTTT.

This chain connects TRBV2 to TRBJ1-2; unclear D gene. CDR1 is SNHLY and CDR2 is FYNNEI in the germline V gene. This CDR3 contains 16 residues. V lost 2 bases and J lost 8, with 21 bases in between. The CDR3 here is CASSERGGSVVRGYTF. The CDR3 DNA sequence: TGTGCCAGCAGTGAACGTGGTGGGAGTGTGGTGAGAGGCTACACCTTC.

This clone has only a few counts. V is TRBV15 and J is TRBJ1-4; a weak D match, TRBD1 (5 bases). V was cut by 3 bases and J by 5 bases, with 7 bases left in between. This CDR3 has 13 amino acids. Germline CDR1 LNHNV, CDR2 YYDKDF (reference sequence). CDR3 in DNA: TGTGCCACCAGCAGGACAGAGAATGAAAAACTGTTTTTT. As protein: CATSRTENEKLFF.

V and J are TRBV30 and TRBJ2-6; D is perhaps TRBD2 (6 bases). Trimming removed 0 bases from V and 4 bases from J, with 10 bases in between. Germline V lookup: CDR1 GTSNPN, CDR2 SVGIG (reference sequence). The CDR3 consists of 15 residues. The CDR3: CAWSVGGAGANVLTF. The CDR3 DNA sequence: TGTGCCTGGAGTGTGGGGGGTGCAGGGGCCAACGTCCTGACTTTC.

The chain uses TRBV2 and TRBJ2-5; tentatively, D is TRBD2 (6 bases). The CDR3 sequence is 11 residues long. With 8 bases removed from V and 4 bases from J, the gap between germline ends came to 8 bases. The germline V gene has CDR1 SNHLY and CDR2 FYNNEI. The DNA for the CDR3 is TGTGCCAGCGGGGAGGTAGAGACCCAGTACTTC. It translates to CASGEVETQYF.

This clone came up once. This chain connects TRBV5-4 to TRBJ1-4; D call uncertain. Germline V gives CDR1 SGHNT, CDR2 YYREEE (reference sequence). The CDR3 extends over 13 amino acids. Trimming took off 9 bases at V and 0 bases at J, with 9 bases between the two ends. The CDR3 DNA follows: TGTGCCACCGGAGCGGCAACTAATGAAAAACTGTTTTTT. This sequence encodes CATGAATNEKLFF.

The rearrangement uses TRBV6-2 or TRBV6-3 and TRBJ2-1, with D tentatively TRBD1 (5 bases). The CDR3 extends over 14 amino acids. Germline-derived CDR1 and CDR2 are MNHEY and SVGEGT. The V end was cut by 0 bases, the J end by 8 bases, with 11 bases between. The CDR3 protein is CASSYSQALDEQFF. The CDR3 DNA sequence: TGTGCCAGCAGTTACTCACAGGCGCTGGATGAGCAGTTCTTC.

The rearrangement joins TRBV12-3 or TRBV12-4 to TRBJ2-7; a possible D gene is TRBD2 (6 bases). The CDR3 totals 13 residues. V was pared by 2 bases and J by 6 bases, with 11 bases between. The CDR3 DNA follows: TGTGCCAGCAGTTTATTGGGGGGATCCGAGCAGTACTTC. This codes for CASSLLGGSEQYF.

The rearrangement joins TRBV9 to TRBJ2-5, with D possibly being TRBD2 (5 bases). CDR3 length: 15 residues. The V gene's germline CDR1 is SGDLS and CDR2 YYNGEE. V was shortened by 0 bases and J by 3 bases, with 12 bases between the two germline ends. CDR3 nucleotide sequence: TGTGCCAGCAGCGTAGTACCTAGCCTGAAAGAGACCCAGTACTTC. Encoded protein: CASSVVPSLKETQYF.

The CDR3 reads CAWYLSSGNTIYF. The DNA for the CDR3 is TGTGCCTGGTACCTGAGCTCTGGAAACACCATATATTTT. The chain carries TRBV30 and TRBJ1-3; no reliable D call. The CDR3 runs to 13 residues. Germline-derived CDR1 and CDR2 are GTSNPN and SVGIG (reference sequence). With 5 bases removed from V and 0 bases from J, the gap between germline ends came to 8 bases.

The chain is built from TRBV3-1 (or the pseudogene TRBV3-2) and TRBJ1-1; D is unclear. The CDR3 loop spans 14 amino acids. From germline, CDR1 is LGHDT and CDR2 YNNKEL (reference sequence). V was clipped by 1 base and J by 3 bases, with 9 bases between them. CDR3 loop: CASSQGGWDTEAFF. In DNA, the CDR3 is TGTGCCAGCAGCCAAGGAGGGTGGGACACTGAAGCTTTCTTT.

The sample holds a few counts of this clone. This chain uses TRBV12-5 with TRBJ2-7; TRBD1 matches 9 bases. The CDR3 is made up of 14 amino acids. With V trimmed by 3 bases and J by 3 bases, 3 bases remained unmatched. Germline CDR1 reads LGHNT; CDR2 reads FRNRAP. The CDR3 loop reads CASGFGTGSYEQYF. Written as DNA, the CDR3 is TGTGCTAGTGGTTTCGGGACAGGGAGCTACGAGCAGTACTTC. Complete variable domain (other parts from reference TRBV12-5 and TRBJ2-7): DARVTQTPRHKVTEMGQEVTMRCQPILGHNTVFWYRQTMMQGLELLAYFRNRAPLDDSGMPKDRFSAEMPDATLATLKIQPSEPRDSAVYFCASGFGTGSYEQYFGPGTRLTVT.

Only a few counts were recorded for this clone. The chain has TRBV30 and TRBJ2-5; weak D call: TRBD2 (5 bases). The CDR3 has 13 residues. Germline assignment: CDR1 GTSNPN and CDR2 SVGIG (reference sequence). V was cut by 2 bases and J by 5 bases, with 12 bases left in between. The CDR3 spells CAWSRTRRETQYF. DNA of the CDR3: TGTGCCTGGAGTAGAACAAGGAGGGAGACCCAGTACTTC.

The genes are TRBV9 and TRBJ1-2, with a possible D match to TRBD1 (5 bases). V lost 0 bases and J 8 bases, leaving 14 bases between the germline ends. In germline, CDR1 is SGDLS, CDR2 YYNGEE. This CDR3 contains 14 residues. The CDR3 protein is CASSVGDRGLGYTF. CDR3 coding DNA: TGTGCCAGCAGCGTAGGGGATAGGGGACTAGGCTACACCTTC.

The chain has TRBV30 and TRBJ1-6; possibly TRBD1 for D (6 bases). Trimming shortened V by 2 bases and J by 7 bases, and 21 bases separated the two germline ends. Germline V gene lookup returns CDR1 GTSNPN and CDR2 SVGIG (reference sequence). The CDR3 totals 17 residues. Here the CDR3 DNA reads TGTGCCTGGAGTCCAGAACGATCTGACAGGTCCAATTCACCCCTCCACTTT. Its protein is CAWSPERSDRSNSPLHF.

V and J are TRBV29-1 and TRBJ2-5; 9 bases match TRBD1. This CDR3 has 13 residues. The trim removed 4 bases at V and 9 bases at J, leaving 9 bases unmatched. CDR1 and CDR2 (germline): SQVTM, ANQGSEA. The CDR3 sequence: CSVAATGGDSQYF. In nucleotides, the CDR3 is TGCAGCGTTGCGGCCACAGGGGGCGATTCCCAGTACTTC.

The chain links TRBV5-6 to TRBJ1-5; D uncertain. Germline values: CDR1 SGHDT, CDR2 YYEEEE. V shed 2 bases and J shed 9 bases, with 24 bases lying between them. CDR3 length: 17 residues. The CDR3 bases are TGTGCCAGCAGCTTAAGTCGGCGGCAGACTCAGATGCGGCCCCAGCATTTT. Residues: CASSLSRRQTQMRPQHF.

The sample holds one count of this clone. This sequence joins TRBV7-2 and TRBJ2-7; 10 positions match TRBD2. V shed 5 bases and J 2 bases; nucleotides not matched to a gene: 9. The CDR3 runs 16 residues. The germline V gene encodes CDR1 SGHTA and CDR2 FQGNSA. In DNA form, the CDR3 reads TGTGCCAGCAGCCGGATAGCGGGAGGTCAGACCTACGAGCAGTACTTC. Protein: CASSRIAGGQTYEQYF.

The chain is built from TRBV7-3 and TRBJ1-1; 11 bases are shared with TRBD1. The germline V gene has CDR1 SGHTA and CDR2 FQGTGA. Unmatched junction bases numbered 6, after V lost 5 bases and J lost 1 base. The CDR3 has 16 residues. This CDR3 is CASSLGQGAGNTEAFF. CDR3 nucleotides: TGTGCCAGCAGCCTCGGACAGGGGGCGGGGAACACTGAAGCTTTCTTT.

This chain connects TRBV4-3 to TRBJ1-1; D ambiguous. V was trimmed by 2 bases and J by 10 bases, leaving 23 bases between them. Germline CDR1 is LGHNA and CDR2 is YSLEER. CDR3 length: 16 amino acids. CDR3 sequence reads: CASSQFPTNSGGGAFF. Here the CDR3 DNA reads TGCGCCAGCAGCCAATTTCCCACCAACAGCGGAGGTGGAGCTTTCTTT.

Points on this clone: At one end, the junction sequence differs from germline, possibly due to a read error. This sequence joins TRBV5-4 and TRBJ1-4; possibly TRBD1 for D (6 bases). The CDR3 sequence is 15 residues long. In germline, CDR1 is SGHNT, CDR2 YYREEE (reference sequence). The CDR3 DNA is TGTGCCAGCAGCCGAACAGGGCAAACTTATGAAAAACTGTTTTTT. It codes for CASSRTGQTYEKLFF.

This clone was counted between two and nine times. V is TRBV7-9 and J is TRBJ1-6, with TRBD1 matching over 11 bases. V gave up 4 bases and J gave up 7 bases; unmatched junction bases: 9. In germline, CDR1 is SEHNR, CDR2 FQNEAQ (reference sequence). The CDR3 is 17 amino acids. CDR3 amino acids: CASSWGPGTGGNSPLHF. The CDR3 region has the DNA TGTGCCAGCAGCTGGGGTCCCGGGACAGGGGGGAATTCACCCCTCCACTTT.

The chain links TRBV7-3 to TRBJ2-2, with D perhaps TRBD2 (7 bases). The CDR3 totals 19 residues. In germline, CDR1 is SGHTA, CDR2 FQGTGA. V lost 5 bases and J 2 bases, leaving 24 bases between the germline ends. The CDR3 protein is CASSPRLRPGGGNTGELFF. For the CDR3, the DNA is TGTGCCAGCAGCCCCCGTCTCCGGCCGGGGGGCGGAAACACCGGGGAGCTGTTTTTT.

The V gene is TRBV18, the J gene TRBJ2-2; TRBD2 matches 8 bases. The CDR3 extends over 18 amino acids. The J segment lost 2 bases and the V segment lost 1 base, leaving 9 bases of the junction unmatched. Germline-derived CDR1 and CDR2 are KGHSH and LQKENI. The CDR3 region is CASSPRPPGGPNTGELFF. CDR3 bases: TGTGCCAGCTCACCACGTCCGCCGGGAGGGCCAAACACCGGGGAGCTGTTTTTT.

The chain carries TRBV4-3 and TRBJ2-3; 9 positions match TRBD1. The CDR3 spans 16 residues. Trimming removed 1 base from V and 4 bases from J; junction bases left unmatched: 6. The germline gives CDR1 LGHNA, CDR2 YSLEER. The CDR3 protein is CASSQGWTGASDTQYF. The CDR3 bases are TGCGCCAGCAGCCAAGGTTGGACAGGGGCTTCAGATACGCAGTATTTT.

The chain couples TRBV7-2 to TRBJ1-1; 9 bases map to TRBD1. Germline lookup yields CDR1 SGHTA and CDR2 FQGNSA. The CDR3 length is 14 residues. With V trimmed by 5 bases and J by 3 bases, 4 bases remained unmatched. CDR3 amino acids: CASSPDRGYTEAFF. The CDR3 DNA reads TGTGCCAGCAGCCCGGACAGGGGCTACACTGAAGCTTTCTTT.

For this clone: At the DNA level, this CDR3 is encoded by other sequences in the same sample as well. The rearrangement joins TRBV2 to TRBJ1-2; D unclear. Germline CDR1 SNHLY, CDR2 FYNNEI. This CDR3 is built from 15 residues. The germline V and J ends were trimmed by 0 bases and 0 bases, with 8 bases remaining between them. The CDR3 DNA reads TGTGCCAGCAGTGAAGCGCCTACTCCTAACTATGGCTACACCTTC. This encodes CASSEAPTPNYGYTF.